This TCR beta chain comes out of a study of blood T cell repertoires in COVID-19. Data came from immunoSEQ multiplex PCR; TCRdb stores just in-frame clones and leaves some out. The top ten hold 10% of the sample, which has over 100,000 clones, around 88% seen once. V lost 3 bases, J lost 2 bases, and 5 bases stayed unmatched. This CDR3 contains 16 residues. Germline V gene lookup returns CDR1 SGHRS and CDR2 YFSETQ. This TCR was recovered from a man between 50 and 59 years old with acute or convalescent COVID-19. Sequencing was done on a sample of peripheral blood. V gene TRBV5-1 combines with J gene TRBJ2-7, with 13 bases identical to TRBD2. In DNA, the CDR3 is TGCGCCAGCAGCTCTCAGGGGACTAGCGGGACCTACGAGCAGTACTTC. It codes for CASSSQGTSGTYEQYF.